The following is a T cell receptor beta chain sequence with its context. What it recognizes is unknown. Germline assignment: CDR1 SGHDT and CDR2 YYEEEE. V was clipped by 1 base and J by 2 bases, with 9 bases between them. This CDR3 contains 14 residues. The assay was immunoSEQ multiplex PCR, and TCRdb's table has in-frame clones only and misses some. The sample carries some 110,000 clones, roughly 90% recorded once. These data come from a study of graft-versus-host responses after intestinal transplantation. General study findings and limits: GvH clones appeared in recipient marrow, some first in ileum or blood.

This chain connects TRBV5-6 to TRBJ1-2, with D uncertain. This sequence was found in a human donor who received an intestinal transplant. This material consisted of unstimulated CD4+ T cells sorted from spleen or lymph node cells, taken before intestinal transplant. The CDR3: CASSLYGSNYGYTF. The CDR3 nucleotides are TGTGCCAGCAGCTTGTACGGCAGCAACTATGGCTACACCTTC.